These 4 T cell receptor beta chains came from one sample sequenced in a study of cytomegalovirus exposure and HLA in healthy donors. A multiplex PCR was run with 60 Vbeta primers and 13 Jbeta primers. The table came from immunoSEQ multiplex PCR; TCRdb's copy has only in-frame clones and leaves some out. The table includes 180,000 or so clones, about three quarters detected once. The sequencing input was PBMCs. The origin of the receptors is a man aged 50 to 60 in good health and CMV-seropositive.

The V call is TRBV5-4, the J call TRBJ2-7; maybe TRBD1 (6 bases). Germline CDR1 reads SGHNT; CDR2 reads YYREEE (reference sequence). The germline V and J ends were trimmed by 2 bases and 2 bases, with 8 bases remaining between them. This CDR3 is built from 13 residues. As DNA, the CDR3 is TGTGCCAGCAGCTTACAGGGAACCTACGAGCAGTACGTC. Amino acids: CASSLQGTYEQYV.

The V and J genes are TRBV7-2 and TRBJ1-6; D not certain. Germline CDR1 is SGHTA and CDR2 is FQGNSA. The length of the CDR3 is 15 residues. Trimming removed 5 bases from V and 6 bases from J, with 14 bases in between. CDR3 sequence reads: CASSPEGVPNSPLHF. The CDR3 DNA reads TGTGCCAGCAGCCCAGAGGGCGTCCCTAATTCACCCCTCCACTTT. The full variable domain, completed using reference TRBV7-2 and TRBJ1-6, is GAGVSQSPSNKVTEKGKDVELRCDPISGHTALYWYRQSLGQGLEFLIYFQGNSAPDKSGLPSDRFSAERTGGSVSTLTIQRTQQEDSAVYLCASSPEGVPNSPLHFGNGTRLTVT.

This chain uses TRBV5-5 with TRBJ1-1, with TRBD1 matching 9 bases. The CDR3 loop spans 12 amino acids. After removal of 4 bases from V and 8 bases from J, the junction contained 3 bases not matched to a gene. Germline V gene sequence: CDR1 SGHKS, CDR2 YYEKEE (reference sequence). The CDR3 sequence: CASSGQGFEAFF. CDR3 in DNA: TGTGCCAGCAGCGGACAGGGGTTCGAAGCTTTCTTT.

The V and J genes are TRBV6-6 and TRBJ1-1; no reliable D call. Germline-derived CDR1 and CDR2 are MNHNY and SVGAGI (reference sequence). V shed 2 bases and J shed 0 bases, with 7 bases lying between them. The CDR3 runs to 14 residues. CDR3 DNA sequence: TGTGCCAGCAGTTACGAGGGTATGAACACTGAAGCTTTCTTT. Translating it yields CASSYEGMNTEAFF.